The rows below give T cell receptor beta chains drawn from one sample of a study of blood T cell repertoires in COVID-19. TCRdb's copy holds only in-frame clones and misses some; the assay was immunoSEQ multiplex PCR. The profile covers 90,000 to 140,000 clones, with over 75% appearing a single time and 3.5% to 5% taken by the ten largest. Sequencing input: peripheral blood. The receptors stem from a man in his fifties with acute or convalescent COVID-19. Both conserved end residues are part of each CDR3. Each record gives: J gene, D gene, V gene, CDR3 protein, CDR3 DNA. D genes are given only for firm matches.

>TRBJ1-2|-|TRBV6-5
CASSLGGGAGYTF
TGTGCCAGCAGTTTGGGGGGGGGCGCTGGCTACACCTTC
>TRBJ2-1|TRBD2|TRBV6-6
CASSPTSGIYNEQFF
TGTGCCAGCAGTCCCACTAGCGGGATTTACAATGAGCAGTTCTTC
>TRBJ2-1|TRBD1|TRBV11-2
CASSLNPGQGVLGEQFF
TGTGCCAGCAGCTTAAACCCGGGACAGGGCGTATTAGGTGAGCAGTTCTTC
>TRBJ1-2|-|TRBV19
CASSIDRANYGYTF
TGTGCCAGTAGTATAGATCGCGCTAACTATGGCTACACCTTC
>TRBJ2-7|TRBD1|TRBV10-3
CAISDGTGDEQYF
TGTGCCATCAGTGACGGGACAGGGGACGAGCAGTACTTC
>TRBJ2-7|TRBD1|TRBV6-1
CASSQGQGEQYF
TGTGCCAGCAGCCAGGGACAGGGCGAGCAGTACTTC
>TRBJ2-7|TRBD1|TRBV20-1
CSASPGTGTEQYF
TGCAGTGCTAGTCCCGGGACAGGGACCGAGCAGTACTTC
>TRBJ1-4|-|TRBV6-5
CASSYTASNEKLFF
TGTGCCAGCAGTTATACAGCCTCCAATGAAAAACTGTTTTTT
>TRBJ2-7|-|TRBV28
CASSLFGTAGYEQYF
TGTGCCAGCAGTTTATTCGGGACAGCGGGCTACGAGCAGTACTTC
>TRBJ2-5|TRBD1|TRBV29-1
CSVEWDRQETQYF
TGCAGCGTTGAGTGGGACAGACAAGAGACCCAGTACTTC
>TRBJ2-7|-|TRBV2
CASSRYRHEQYF
TGTGCCAGTTCCAGGTATCGGCACGAGCAGTACTTC
>TRBJ2-5|-|TRBV6-5
CASSPMTSSETQYF
TGTGCCAGCAGTCCCATGACTAGTTCAGAGACCCAGTACTTC
>TRBJ2-7|-|TRBV5-5
CASSLARQLTYEQYF
TGTGCCAGCAGCTTGGCCAGGCAGCTAACCTACGAGCAGTACTTC
>TRBJ1-6|-|TRBV6-5
CASSYLNDNSPLHF
TGTGCCAGCAGTTATCTAAACGATAATTCACCCCTCCACTTT
>TRBJ2-4|TRBD1|TRBV5-4
CASSLGDRGTKNIQYF
TGTGCCAGCAGCTTGGGGGACAGGGGGACCAAAAACATTCAGTACTTC
>TRBJ2-7|TRBD1|TRBV30
CAWIARDPGQGPSYEQYF
TGTGCCTGGATCGCTCGGGATCCCGGACAGGGCCCCTCCTACGAGCAGTACTTC
>TRBJ2-7|TRBD1|TRBV5-6
CASSQARQGYFYEQYF
TGTGCCAGCAGCCAAGCGAGACAGGGGTATTTCTACGAGCAGTACTTC
>TRBJ1-1|TRBD1|TRBV5-1
CASSFQGAAAMNTEAFF
TGCGCCAGCAGCTTTCAGGGGGCAGCGGCGATGAACACTGAAGCTTTCTTT
>TRBJ2-5|-|TRBV11-2
CASSLAGETQYF
TGTGCCAGCAGCTTAGCAGGGGAGACCCAGTACTTC
>TRBJ1-2|TRBD1|TRBV29-1
CSVPGTGLSGYTF
TGCAGCGTACCCGGGACAGGGCTAAGCGGCTACACCTTC
>TRBJ2-7|TRBD1|TRBV2
CASSEAQGAYYEQYF
TGTGCCAGCAGTGAAGCGCAGGGGGCCTACTACGAGCAGTACTTC